This T cell receptor (beta chain) was retrieved from a study of response to subunit inactivated influenza vaccine. Of note for this clonotype: Its specificity is unknown.

General study points: The study's authors posited that every seasonal influenza vaccination enlists few new T cells.

A single record per CDR3 protein comes from TCRdb applying MiXCR to the RT-PCR reads. The sample yields hundreds of thousands of distinct CDR3 sequences, around 25% seen once. This clonotype was obtained from a man between 45 and 60 years old who received an inactivated influenza vaccine. The material sequenced was CD4+ T cells sorted from PBMCs, taken about 5 days after vaccination.

The CDR3 coding sequence is TGCAGTGCAACTACAGGGGTGAAGCAGCCCCAGCATTTT. Translated, it gives CSATTGVKQPQHF. The J gene is TRBJ1-5, the V gene TRBV20-1; 7 bases fit TRBD1. V trimming: 6 bases; J trimming: 7 bases; junction bases outside the gene matches: 9. The CDR3 totals 13 residues. The V gene's germline CDR1 is DFQATT and CDR2 SNEGSKA (reference sequence).